The 21 T cell receptor beta chains presented below share a single source sample, sequenced in a study of cytomegalovirus exposure and HLA in healthy donors. Vbeta (60) and Jbeta (13) primers were used in the PCR. Profiling relied on immunoSEQ multiplex PCR, and the TCRdb table lists in-frame clones only, not all of them. The sample yields roughly 100,000 clones, roughly 78% seen once. The sequencing sample was made of PBMCs. The receptors were gathered from a woman aged 40 to 50 in good health and CMV-seronegative.

This clone showed up just once. The V and J genes are TRBV28 and TRBJ2-1; no firm D call. V lost 5 bases, J lost 5 bases, and 19 bases lay in between. CDR1 is MDHEN, CDR2 SYDVKM, per germline. This CDR3 region has 16 residues. Here the CDR3 reads CASSQVQAPAHNEQFF. In DNA, the CDR3 is TGTGCCAGCAGTCAAGTTCAGGCCCCAGCACACAATGAGCAGTTCTTC.

The chain recombines TRBV9 with TRBJ2-3; D unclear. Per germline, CDR1 SGDLS and CDR2 YYNGEE. The CDR3 spans 15 residues. V lost 4 bases, J lost 0 bases, and 12 bases lay in between. The DNA of the CDR3 is TGTGCCAGCAGCCAGAGGTCGCCTAGCACAGATACGCAGTATTTT. It specifies CASSQRSPSTDTQYF.

This clone was recorded once. V usage is TRBV27 and J usage is TRBJ2-2; 9 bases line up with TRBD1. The CDR3 has 15 residues. The germline V gene has CDR1 MNHEY and CDR2 SMNVEV (reference sequence). J gave up 5 bases and V 3 bases, and 4 bases lay outside the gene matches. CDR3 protein: CASSFYRGRTGELFF. CDR3 DNA sequence: TGTGCCAGCAGTTTCTACAGGGGGCGGACCGGGGAGCTGTTTTTT.

V usage is TRBV7-2 and J usage is TRBJ2-3, with 7 bases lining up with TRBD2. Unmatched junction bases numbered 7, after V lost 2 bases and J lost 5 bases. The CDR3 has 15 amino acids. Per the germline V gene, CDR1 is SGHTA and CDR2 is FQGNSA. CDR3 loop: CASSLTGGGGDTQYF. As DNA, the CDR3 is TGTGCCAGCAGCTTAACGGGAGGTGGTGGAGATACGCAGTATTTT.

This chain links TRBV6-5 with TRBJ1-1; D remains ambiguous. The CDR3 runs to 12 residues. V was cut by 6 bases and J by 4 bases, with 9 bases left in between. The V gene's germline CDR1 is MNHEY and CDR2 SVGAGI. The CDR3 DNA follows: TGTGCCAGCAGGGGAGTCGGCACTGAAGCTTTCTTT. This sequence encodes CASRGVGTEAFF.

The chain uses TRBV2 and TRBJ1-2; 7 nucleotides match TRBD1. Germline V CDR1 and CDR2: SNHLY, FYNNEI. Unmatched junction bases numbered 8, after V lost 9 bases and J lost 4 bases. CDR3 length: 13 residues. CDR3 in amino acids: CARALQGGYGYTF. The CDR3, as DNA: TGTGCCAGAGCCCTTCAGGGGGGCTATGGCTACACCTTC.

This clone has more than one count but fewer than ten. Different DNA sequences within this sample yield the same CDR3. V gene TRBV28 combines with J gene TRBJ2-7; 10 bases line up with TRBD2. Per the germline V gene, CDR1 is MDHEN and CDR2 is SYDVKM. The CDR3 runs to 15 residues. The ends lost 2 bases at V and 0 bases at J; junction bases unmatched: 1. The CDR3 bases are TGTGCCAGCAGTTTAGCTAGCGGGGGCTCCTACGAGCAGTACTTC. As protein: CASSLASGGSYEQYF.

This chain connects TRBV28 to TRBJ2-1; 8 bases fit TRBD2. V dropped 3 bases and J dropped 4; count of bases not matched to a gene: 5. CDR1 MDHEN and CDR2 SYDVKM come from the germline V gene. CDR3 length: 15 amino acids. CDR3 region: CASSFSSGRYNEQFF. The CDR3 DNA reads TGTGCCAGCAGTTTCTCAAGCGGGAGATACAATGAGCAGTTCTTC.

The chain recombines TRBV28 with TRBJ2-2; 11 bases fit TRBD1. CDR1 is MDHEN and CDR2 is SYDVKM in the germline V gene. Trimming at V came to 7 bases and at J to 6 bases, leaving 19 bases not matched to a gene. The CDR3 runs 19 residues. The CDR3 protein is CASTGTGGSSGKGAGELFF. CDR3 bases: TGTGCCAGCACCGGGACAGGGGGATCAAGCGGGAAAGGTGCCGGGGAGCTGTTTTTT. Complete variable domain (other parts from reference TRBV28 and TRBJ2-2): DVKVTQSSRYLVKRTGEKVFLECVQDMDHENMFWYRQDPGLGLRLIYFSYDVKMKEKGDIPEGYSVSREKKERFSLILESASTNQTSMYLCASTGTGGSSGKGAGELFFGEGSRLTVL.

Regarding this clone: At the DNA level, this CDR3 is encoded by other sequences in the same sample as well. V is TRBV5-1 and J is TRBJ1-1; unclear D gene. The ends were cut back, 0 bases at V and 0 bases at J, with 9 bases in the middle. The length of the CDR3 is 15 residues. Germline CDR1 and CDR2: SGHRS and YFSETQ. The CDR3: CASSLAGGLNTEAFF. CDR3 nucleotide sequence: TGCGCCAGCAGCTTGGCCGGCGGTTTGAACACTGAAGCTTTCTTT.

J is TRBJ2-1 and V is TRBV4-1; 8 nucleotides agree with TRBD2. J gave up 0 bases and V 3 bases, and 4 bases lay outside the gene matches. CDR3 length equals 16 residues. Germline CDR1 is MGHRA and CDR2 is YSYEKL. The CDR3 sequence: CASSQIAGFSYNEQFF. CDR3 sequence (DNA): TGCGCCAGCAGCCAGATAGCGGGGTTCTCCTACAATGAGCAGTTCTTC.

This clone was observed a handful of times. This chain uses TRBV7-2 with TRBJ1-5; TRBD1 aligns across 7 bases. CDR1 and CDR2 from the germline V gene are SGHTA and FQGNSA. The V and J ends lost 4 bases and 1 base, in that order; junction bases with no gene match: 1. The CDR3 loop spans 14 amino acids. CDR3 coding DNA: TGTGCCAGCAGCTCACAGGGGAGCAATCAGCCCCAGCATTTT. Translation gives CASSSQGSNQPQHF.

V and J are TRBV5-6 and TRBJ1-5, with TRBD1 as a possible D gene (6 bases). The CDR3 length is 16 residues. The V end was cut by 4 bases, the J end by 0 bases, with 14 bases between. Germline CDR1 reads SGHDT; CDR2 reads YYEEEE. The CDR3 DNA follows: TGTGCCAGCAGCGTCATGACAGGCTATAGCAATCAGCCCCAGCATTTT. It codes for CASSVMTGYSNQPQHF.

The V call is TRBV5-8, the J call TRBJ2-1; 9 bases are a match to TRBD2. CDR3 length: 18 amino acids. V shed 1 base and J 0 bases; nucleotides not matched to a gene: 8. Germline V gene data show CDR1 as SGHTS and CDR2 as YDEGEE. The CDR3 sequence: CASSLSWTSASSYNEQFF. In DNA form, the CDR3 reads TGTGCCAGCAGCTTGAGTTGGACTAGCGCGAGCTCCTACAATGAGCAGTTCTTC.

V and J are TRBV7-3 and TRBJ1-2; D remains unclear. The CDR3 length is 12 residues. The V and J ends lost 4 bases and 8 bases respectively, with 11 bases between them. Germline V gives CDR1 SGHTA, CDR2 FQGTGA. The DNA for the CDR3 is TGTGCCAGCAGCTCCCACTCGGGGGGCTACACCTTC. This translates into CASSSHSGGYTF.

This clone is a singleton in its sample. V is TRBV28 and J is TRBJ2-5; tentative D call: TRBD2 (5 bases). Germline CDR1 is MDHEN and CDR2 is SYDVKM. CDR3 length equals 15 residues. V lost 7 bases, J lost 1 base, and 16 bases lay in between. This CDR3 is CASTPTRGPQETQYF. DNA of the CDR3: TGTGCCAGCACCCCCACTAGAGGGCCCCAAGAGACCCAGTACTTC.

This clone came up a few times. This chain's CDR3 is CASSTGHGNTEAFF. CDR3 nucleotides: TGTGCCAGCTCGACAGGGCACGGGAACACTGAAGCTTTCTTT. The chain combines TRBV18 with TRBJ1-1; the match to TRBD1 covers 7 bases. V trimming: 6 bases; J trimming: 1 base; junction bases outside the gene matches: 5. The CDR3 has 14 residues. Looked up from germline, CDR1 is KGHSH and CDR2 is LQKENI.

This clone was seen only a few times. The CDR3 coding sequence is TGTGCCAGCAGCCGGGGTAGGATGAACACTGAAGCTTTCTTT. Protein product: CASSRGRMNTEAFF. This chain joins TRBV5-5 and TRBJ1-1, with D uncertain. CDR1 and CDR2 from the germline V gene are SGHKS and YYEKEE (reference sequence). V dropped 4 bases and J dropped 0 bases, with 10 bases sitting between them. CDR3 size: 14 residues.

This clone was counted only a few times. The rearrangement links TRBV5-4 to TRBJ1-4; D gene unclear. CDR1 and CDR2 (germline): SGHNT, YYREEE (reference sequence). V was pared by 4 bases and J by 3 bases, with 7 bases between. The CDR3 is 13 residues long. The CDR3 region is CASSSRANEKLFF. CDR3 nucleotide sequence: TGTGCCAGCAGCAGCCGGGCTAATGAAAAACTGTTTTTT.

The rearrangement links TRBV19 to TRBJ2-2, with 8 bases matching TRBD2. The germline gives CDR1 LNHDA, CDR2 SQIVND (reference sequence). J was trimmed by 4 bases and V by 8 bases; bases with no gene match: 9. The CDR3 spans 15 residues. DNA for the CDR3: TGTGCCAGTGTCAACTCGGGGGGGCGCACCGGGGAGCTGTTTTTT. It is translated as CASVNSGGRTGELFF. Drawing the rest from reference TRBV19 and TRBJ2-2, the complete variable domain is DGGITQSPKYLFRKEGQNVTLSCEQNLNHDAMYWYRQDPGQGLRLIYYSQIVNDFQKGDIAEGYSVSREKKESFPLTVTSAQKNPTAFYLCASVNSGGRTGELFFGEGSRLTVL.

J is TRBJ1-1 and V is TRBV5-6; D might be TRBD1 (5 bases). CDR1 and CDR2 from the germline V gene are SGHDT and YYEEEE. Trimming shortened V by 6 bases and J by 1 base, and 13 bases separated the two germline ends. The CDR3 covers 14 residues. In DNA, the CDR3 is TGTGCCAGCACCCAACTTGGGGCGAACACTGAAGCTTTCTTT. It encodes CASTQLGANTEAFF. The complete variable domain, with remaining parts taken from reference TRBV5-6 and TRBJ1-1, reads DAGVTQSPTHLIKTRGQQVTLRCSPKSGHDTVSWYQQALGQGPQFIFQYYEEEERQRGNFPDRFSGHQFPNYSSELNVNALLLGDSALYLCASTQLGANTEAFFGQGTRLTVV.